The 12 T cell receptor beta chains reported below all come from one sample, sequenced in a study of blood T cell repertoires in COVID-19. Sequencing used immunoSEQ multiplex PCR; TCRdb keeps in-frame clones, though not all of them. Of fewer than 55,000 clones listed, about 85% are singletons. The sample comprised peripheral blood. All receptors derive from a man between 65 and 85 years old with active COVID-19.

This clone has only one observation. The V and J genes are TRBV19 and TRBJ1-1; D is unresolved. Trimming removed 5 bases from V and 8 bases from J, with 24 bases in between. CDR1 and CDR2 from the germline V gene are LNHDA and SQIVND (reference sequence). This CDR3 has 16 amino acids. CDR3 in DNA: TGTGCCAGTAGTCTGTCCGGTTTCGGGTTCTTAGACGAAGCTTTCTTT. Encoded protein: CASSLSGFGFLDEAFF.

The rearrangement links TRBV9 to TRBJ2-7; 10 positions match TRBD1. In germline, CDR1 is SGDLS, CDR2 YYNGEE. The junction had 4 bases not matched to a gene; V was cut back by 0 bases and J by 7 bases. The CDR3 is 14 amino acids. In DNA, the CDR3 is TGTGCCAGCAGCGTAGGACAGGGGGCGAGGGAGCAGTACTTC. It is translated as CASSVGQGAREQYF.

This clone appeared a single time. J is TRBJ2-7 and V is TRBV9; TRBD2 agrees at 11 bases. This CDR3 is built from 16 residues. Looked up from germline, CDR1 is SGDLS and CDR2 is YYNGEE. Losses at the gene ends were 2 bases for V and 5 bases for J; bases not matched to a gene: 9. CDR3 bases: TGTGCCAGCAGCGTGGGCTCTAGCGGGGGGCAGGACGAGCAGTACTTC. Protein product: CASSVGSSGGQDEQYF.

The genes are TRBV2 and TRBJ1-5; D is perhaps TRBD1 (5 bases). V was pared by 0 bases and J by 7 bases, with 13 bases between. Germline V lookup: CDR1 SNHLY, CDR2 FYNNEI. This CDR3 contains 15 residues. The CDR3 is CASSEALGGKQPQHF. DNA of the CDR3: TGTGCCAGCAGTGAAGCGCTGGGGGGGAAACAGCCCCAGCATTTT.

V gene TRBV5-1 combines with J gene TRBJ2-1; D unclear. The CDR3 consists of 15 residues. V was pared by 0 bases and J by 5 bases, with 12 bases between. Germline loops: CDR1 SGHRS, CDR2 YFSETQ. The CDR3 spells CASSLAFPDNNEQFF. In DNA form, the CDR3 reads TGCGCCAGCAGCTTGGCCTTCCCCGACAACAATGAGCAGTTCTTC. Supplemented by reference TRBV5-1 and TRBJ2-1, the full variable domain reads KAGVTQTPRYLIKTRGQQVTLSCSPISGHRSVSWYQQTPGQGLQFLFEYFSETQRNKGNFPGRFSGRQFSNSRSEMNVSTLELGDSALYLCASSLAFPDNNEQFFGPGTRLTVL.

The chain recombines TRBV30 with TRBJ2-3; D call uncertain. Trimming pared 5 bases from V and 2 bases from J, leaving 14 bases between. Per germline, CDR1 GTSNPN and CDR2 SVGIG (reference sequence). This CDR3 spans 14 amino acids. The CDR3 is CAWLNRVNTDTQYF. CDR3 DNA: TGTGCCTGGTTGAATCGAGTGAACACAGATACGCAGTATTTT.

The chain uses TRBV5-6 and TRBJ1-1, with D possibly TRBD1 on 5 matching bases. The CDR3 is 12 amino acids. In germline, CDR1 is SGHDT, CDR2 YYEEEE. The V end lost 0 bases, the J end lost 7 bases, and 7 bases lay between the germline ends. CDR3 sequence reads: CASSLEGREAFF. Written as DNA, the CDR3 is TGTGCCAGCAGCTTGGAGGGGCGTGAAGCTTTCTTT.

The V and J genes are TRBV5-6 and TRBJ2-5; the D gene is possibly TRBD1 (5 bases). V lost 1 base and J 4 bases, leaving 14 bases between the germline ends. The CDR3 has 15 amino acids. Germline-derived CDR1 and CDR2 are SGHDT and YYEEEE. DNA of the CDR3: TGTGCCAGCAGCTTGTCGGGCAGGGTGGGAGAGACCCAGTACTTC. Translation gives CASSLSGRVGETQYF. Full variable domain (outside the CDR3, taken from reference TRBV5-6 and TRBJ2-5): DAGVTQSPTHLIKTRGQQVTLRCSPKSGHDTVSWYQQALGQGPQFIFQYYEEEERQRGNFPDRFSGHQFPNYSSELNVNALLLGDSALYLCASSLSGRVGETQYFGPGTRLLVL.

This clone was detected a few times. The V call is TRBV9, the J call TRBJ2-7, with 14 bases matching TRBD2. The germline V gene encodes CDR1 SGDLS and CDR2 YYNGEE. Germline trimming cut 4 bases from V and 3 bases from J; bases unmatched to any gene: 3. This CDR3 has 15 amino acids. The CDR3 protein is CASSRGLAGGYEQYF. In DNA, the CDR3 is TGTGCCAGCAGCAGAGGACTAGCGGGGGGCTACGAGCAGTACTTC.

The chain couples TRBV28 to TRBJ2-1, with D tentatively TRBD1 (5 bases). This CDR3 comprises 15 residues. The V gene lost 5 bases and the J gene lost 7 bases, with 18 bases spanning the gap. Germline loops: CDR1 MDHEN, CDR2 SYDVKM. Here the CDR3 DNA reads TGTGCCAGCAGTGGTCGCAGGGATTTGGGGAATGAGCAGTTCTTC. As protein: CASSGRRDLGNEQFF.

This clone was recorded a few times. The rearrangement links TRBV5-5 to TRBJ2-7; 7 bases agree with TRBD1. J was trimmed by 6 bases and V by 6 bases; bases with no gene match: 9. CDR3 length: 13 amino acids. The germline V gene encodes CDR1 SGHKS and CDR2 YYEKEE (reference sequence). Here the CDR3 reads CASTRQGSGEQYF. As DNA, the CDR3 is TGTGCCAGCACCAGACAGGGTTCGGGCGAGCAGTACTTC.

This clone was detected once. V usage is TRBV18 and J usage is TRBJ1-3; D might be TRBD1 (6 bases). From germline, CDR1 is KGHSH and CDR2 LQKENI. Between the trimmed V and J ends, which lost 3 bases and 0 bases, there was a span of 18 bases. The CDR3 runs to 18 residues. In DNA form, the CDR3 reads TGTGCCAGCTCACCCCGACCCACGACAGGCGACTCTGGAAACACCATATATTTT. Translation gives CASSPRPTTGDSGNTIYF. Combining the CDR3 with reference TRBV18 and TRBJ1-3 gives the whole variable domain NAGVMQNPRHLVRRRGQEARLRCSPMKGHSHVYWYRQLPEEGLKFMVYLQKENIIDESGMPKERFSAEFPKEGPSILRIQQVVRGDSAAYFCASSPRPTTGDSGNTIYFGEGSWLTVV.